Listed below are T cell receptor beta chains from one sample, sequenced in a study of technical replicates of blood from several donors. Libraries were prepared by immunoSEQ multiplex PCR; TCRdb keeps only in-frame clonotypes and omits some of them. The data contain 68,000 or so clones, roughly nine tenths of them seen just once; the ten biggest clones take up over 3.5%. Specimen: PBMCs. The receptors were sampled from a human donor in good health. Some clones in this sample may be carry-over from other donors' samples. Both conserved end residues are part of each CDR3. Each record gives: J gene, clone size, V gene, D gene, CDR3 protein, CDR3 DNA. The D gene is left open where the match is weak. A row's size may be missing; if present it is once, few, many or a size class.

>TRBJ2-1|-|TRBV9|-
CASSAAGQRDNEQFF
TGTGCCAGCAGCGCGGCGGGACAGAGGGACAATGAGCAGTTCTTC
>TRBJ2-3|-|TRBV9|TRBD2
CASSVLAGEGRDTQYF
TGTGCCAGCAGCGTATTAGCGGGAGAGGGAAGGGATACGCAGTATTTT
>TRBJ2-1|-|TRBV5-1|TRBD2
CASSFGLAGYNEQFF
TGCGCCAGCAGCTTCGGACTAGCGGGTTACAATGAGCAGTTCTTC
>TRBJ2-4|-|TRBV7-2|-
CASSKVSTMSKNIQYF
TGTGCCAGCAGCAAAGTTTCGACAATGAGCAAAAACATTCAGTACTTC
>TRBJ2-7|-|TRBV6-5|-
CASRPTAIFFYEQYF
TGTGCCAGCAGGCCGACAGCGATATTCTTCTACGAGCAGTACTTC
>TRBJ2-1|-|TRBV7-3|TRBD1
CASSLGTGGHNEQFF
TGTGCCAGCAGCTTAGGGACAGGGGGCCACAATGAGCAGTTCTTC
>TRBJ1-4|-|TRBV14|-
CASSQVFGSNEKLFF
TGTGCCAGCAGCCAAGTATTCGGTTCTAATGAAAAACTGTTTTTT
>TRBJ2-1|once|TRBV7-4|-
CATRSTSLF
TGTGCCACCCGATCGACAAGCCTCTTC
>TRBJ1-1|-|TRBV6-5|-
CASRARHGNTEAFF
TGTGCCAGCAGGGCCCGACACGGGAACACTGAAGCTTTCTTT
>TRBJ2-7|-|TRBV7-9|TRBD1
CASRLTGAEQYF
TGTGCCAGCAGACTGACAGGGGCTGAGCAGTACTTC
>TRBJ2-3|-|TRBV9|-
CASSVSSDTQYF
TGTGCCAGCAGCGTCTCCTCAGATACGCAGTATTTT
>TRBJ2-7|once|TRBV6-5|-
CASSRRTGAYEQYF
TGTGCCAGCAGCCGTAGAACGGGGGCCTACGAGCAGTACTTC
>TRBJ1-5|-|TRBV6-5|TRBD1
CASSSGGYQPQHF
TGTGCCAGCAGTTCAGGGGGTTATCAGCCCCAGCATTTT
>TRBJ2-1|-|TRBV5-4|TRBD2
CASSIDSGYEQFF
TGTGCCAGCAGCATAGATAGCGGGTATGAGCAGTTCTTC
>TRBJ2-7|-|TRBV7-3|-
CASSLNALYEQYF
TGTGCCAGCAGCTTGAACGCGCTCTACGAGCAGTACTTC
>TRBJ1-4|-|TRBV30|TRBD1
CAWSYNQGAGEKLFF
TGTGCCTGGAGTTACAACCAGGGGGCGGGAGAAAAACTGTTTTTT
>TRBJ1-5|-|TRBV6-5|TRBD1
CASTSRQGNQPQHF
TGTGCCAGCACCTCGAGACAGGGGAATCAGCCCCAGCATTTT